This T cell receptor beta chain was captured by sequencing in a study of blood T cell repertoires in COVID-19. Overall study context: Spain, Italy and the United States supplied samples that represented acute and convalescent COVID-19.

V gave up 2 bases and J gave up 7 bases; unmatched junction bases: 8. The length of the CDR3 is 16 residues. Germline V CDR1 and CDR2: MNHEY, SVGAGI. The table came from immunoSEQ multiplex PCR; TCRdb's copy has only in-frame clones and leaves some out. Here the sample spans 270,000 or so clones, about 87% being singletons. Sequences were obtained from peripheral blood. The origin of this receptor is a human donor in a cohort sampled during active COVID-19. This chain joins TRBV6-5 and TRBJ2-7; 13 bases align to TRBD2. CDR3 sequence reads: CASSYAGLAGVWEQYF. Written as DNA, the CDR3 is TGTGCCAGCAGTTACGCCGGACTAGCGGGAGTTTGGGAGCAGTACTTC.